The clone carrying this T cell receptor (beta chain) was counted many times. Antigen specificity is unknown. One junction end does not reproduce the germline sequence, and a read error may be involved. Disease in donors with ophthalmopathy had moderate-to-severe activity, CAS ≥3, NOSPECS ≥4 and under 3 months' duration. Clinical symptoms, serum thyroxine, TRAb, thyroid ultrasound and orbital computed tomography determined diagnosis. RNA transcripts were the template, and TCR beta CDR3 regions were amplified from them. The library came from an HTBI-primed first-round RT-PCR and a second-round multiplex PCR. MiXCR, applied by TCRdb to the multiplex PCR reads, yields one record per CDR3 protein. The table has 660,000 or so distinct CDR3 sequences, 35% to 45% seen once. Germline-derived CDR1 and CDR2 are ENHRY and SYGVKD. CDR3 length: 13 amino acids. These data belong to a study of Graves' ophthalmopathy and Graves' hyperthyroidism. About the research overall: Peripheral blood was obtained at first diagnosis, ahead of any treatment. Broader study findings: The 13-signature model separated ophthalmopathy from stable hyperthyroidism at 85% to 90% sensitivity and roughly 80% specificity.

The source of this sequence is an adult man with Graves' ophthalmopathy. V gene TRBV10-3 combines with J gene TRBJ1-5, with a weak D call TRBD1 (5 bases). Sequencing used peripheral blood. CDR3 amino acids: CASSYHRNQPQHF. CDR3 coding DNA: TGTGCCAGCAGTTATCACAGGAATCAGCCCCAGCATTTT.